The clone carrying this T cell receptor beta chain was picked up a small number of times. Its antigen is undetermined. Germline V gene lookup returns CDR1 SGHTA and CDR2 FQGNSA. This CDR3 has 14 amino acids. V shed 5 bases, J shed 14 bases, and the junction held 7 bases outside the gene matches. The study, taken as a whole, reports: Tumor Tregs overlapped most with tumor, then blood, naive CD4+ cells. Whole repertoires were not studied in the larger cohort, only one V-J beta rearrangement. In terms of TCR gene usage, tumor memory CD4+ T cells clustered together with blood and lymph node memory CD4+ cells, as well as with lymph node naive CD4+ cells.

MiXCR, run by TCRdb on the 5' RACE reads, gives a single entry per CDR3 protein. In the table there are approximately 50,000 distinct CDR3 sequences, less than 30% of which are singletons. The sorted Tregs were CD4+CD25+CD127-/low cells. The receptor was derived from a female donor with breast cancer. The chain couples TRBV7-2 to TRBJ2-1, with 15 bases aligning to TRBD2. Specimen: tumor-infiltrating Tregs sorted from the breast tumor. CDR3 nucleotides: TGTGCCAGCAGCCACCAGGGACTAGCGGGAGGAAAGTTCTTC. Amino acids: CASSHQGLAGGKFF.